Included here is one T cell receptor (beta chain) sequence, with context. CDR3 length equals 15 residues. V shed 3 bases and J 7 bases; nucleotides not matched to a gene: 8. The V gene's germline CDR1 is SGDLS and CDR2 YYNGEE. The data belong to a study of shared clonotypes between healthy human individuals. CD45RO-negative, CCR7-positively selected cells formed the naive CD8 fraction, excluding terminally differentiated effector memory CD45RA+ cells. Authors' processing steps: ImmunoSEQ yielded junction-only sequences lacking quality scores, so filtering differed. Clones were sequenced by immunoSEQ multiplex PCR, and TCRdb holds only the in-frame ones, with some missing. V and J calls and clone size are those listed in that table; D and trimming were worked out from the DNA. The table lists about 2 million clones, about 95% of them singletons.

The specimen was naive CD8+ T cells sorted from blood. The J gene is TRBJ2-1, the V gene TRBV9, with 9 bases aligning to TRBD2. The receptor was derived from a young man in good health. CDR3 in DNA: TGTGCCAGCAGCGCTGGGACTAGCAGGGTGAATGAGCAGTTCTTC. Translated, it gives CASSAGTSRVNEQFF.